These 14 T cell receptor beta chains originate from one sample sequenced in a study of blood T cell repertoires in COVID-19. The method was immunoSEQ multiplex PCR; TCRdb's version includes in-frame clones alone and lacks a portion of them. This sample has about 230,000 clones, with roughly 80% found just once. Sequencing was done on a sample of peripheral blood. All receptors derive from a woman aged 50 to 60 with acute or convalescent COVID-19.

V usage is TRBV10-2 and J usage is TRBJ2-1, with 11 bases identical to TRBD2. Trimming took 4 bases from V and 2 from J; bases not matched to a gene: 13. The germline V gene has CDR1 WSHSY and CDR2 SAAADI. CDR3 length: 19 residues. The CDR3 nucleotides are TGCGCCAGCAGTGGAGGACTAGCGGGCCCCAAGGGCACCTACAATGAGCAGTTCTTC. This translates into CASSGGLAGPKGTYNEQFF.

This chain links TRBV4-1 with TRBJ1-5, with a possible D match to TRBD1 (6 bases). Germline CDR1 MGHRA, CDR2 YSYEKL. The CDR3 runs 15 residues. V lost 2 bases and J 4 bases, leaving 12 bases between the germline ends. The CDR3 DNA is TGCGCCAGCAGCCAAAGTACTACAGGGAATCAGCCCCAGCATTTT. This sequence encodes CASSQSTTGNQPQHF.

The rearrangement joins TRBV9 to TRBJ2-1, with 10 nucleotides matching TRBD2. Germline CDR1 and CDR2: SGDLS and YYNGEE. V was clipped by 3 bases and J by 0 bases; unmatched bases: 3. This CDR3 region has 16 residues. The CDR3 sequence is CASSAGLAVSYNEQFF. CDR3 sequence (DNA): TGTGCCAGCAGCGCTGGACTAGCGGTCTCCTACAATGAGCAGTTCTTC.

The J gene is TRBJ2-1, the V gene TRBV28; 10 nucleotides line up with TRBD1. The CDR3 is made up of 16 amino acids. Germline V gives CDR1 MDHEN, CDR2 SYDVKM. V lost 4 bases to trimming and J lost 3 bases; unmatched junction nucleotides: 6. The CDR3: CASSSVWTGGYNEQFF. CDR3 sequence (DNA): TGTGCCAGCAGTTCCGTATGGACAGGGGGCTACAATGAGCAGTTCTTC.

V is TRBV7-9 and J is TRBJ1-1, with D possibly matching TRBD1 (5 bases). The germline CDR1 and CDR2 sequences are SEHNR and FQNEAQ (reference sequence). The CDR3 length is 14 residues. V was trimmed by 5 bases and J by 3 bases, leaving 13 bases between them. The CDR3 loop reads CASSPGQGDTEAFF. The CDR3 nucleotides read TGTGCCAGCAGCCCTGGGCAGGGCGACACTGAAGCTTTCTTT.

There are a few counts of this clone. The CDR3 region has the DNA TGTGCCAGCAGCAGCCGGGACACAGATAATTCACCCCTCCACTTT. It specifies CASSSRDTDNSPLHF. V gene TRBV3-1 (or the pseudogene TRBV3-2) combines with J gene TRBJ1-6; possible D gene TRBD1, 6 bases. Trimming pared 5 bases from V and 5 bases from J, leaving 13 bases between. Germline CDR1 is LGHDT and CDR2 is YNNKEL (reference sequence). The CDR3 consists of 15 residues.

The chain combines TRBV11-2 with TRBJ2-5; weak D call: TRBD2 (5 bases). CDR1 SGHAT and CDR2 FQNNGV come from the germline V gene. The CDR3 runs 15 residues. Trimming left V 5 bases short and J 5 bases short, with 18 bases between. The CDR3 sequence: CASSPLTTTGETQYF. Written as DNA, the CDR3 is TGTGCCAGCAGCCCCCTGACTACCACGGGGGAGACCCAGTACTTC.

The chain recombines TRBV3-1 (or the pseudogene TRBV3-2) with TRBJ1-1; TRBD1 agrees at 7 bases. The CDR3 is 13 residues long. V was clipped by 5 bases and J by 7 bases; unmatched bases: 7. The germline V gene has CDR1 LGHDT and CDR2 YNNKEL (reference sequence). The CDR3 reads CASSDGDRLEAFF. CDR3 bases: TGTGCCAGCAGCGACGGGGACAGACTTGAAGCTTTCTTT.

The chain combines TRBV7-2 with TRBJ2-1; 13 nucleotides line up with TRBD2. CDR1 and CDR2 from the germline V gene are SGHTA and FQGNSA. With 5 bases clipped from V and 10 bases from J, the junction kept 11 bases outside the gene matches. The CDR3 totals 16 residues. This CDR3 is CASSQRTSGGLGEQFF. CDR3 in DNA: TGTGCCAGCAGCCAGAGGACTAGCGGGGGACTTGGGGAGCAGTTCTTC.

V gene TRBV7-3 combines with J gene TRBJ2-1, with 7 nucleotides matching TRBD1. The CDR3 covers 13 residues. CDR1 is SGHTA and CDR2 is FQGTGA in the germline V gene. Trimming at V came to 5 bases and at J to 3 bases, leaving 1 base not matched to a gene. In nucleotides, the CDR3 is TGTGCCAGCAGCCGGGACAGCTACAATGAGCAGTTCTTC. It translates to CASSRDSYNEQFF.

The chain uses TRBV3-1 (or the pseudogene TRBV3-2) and TRBJ2-5; D ambiguous. V lost 0 bases and J 1 base, leaving 15 bases between the germline ends. Germline V CDR1 and CDR2: LGHDT, YNNKEL (reference sequence). The CDR3 is made up of 17 amino acids. CDR3 nucleotides: TGTGCCAGCAGCCAAGATTTCGGTTGGGCAGGCCAAGAGACCCAGTACTTC. Protein: CASSQDFGWAGQETQYF.

V and J are TRBV18 and TRBJ1-2; D unclear. Germline V gene lookup returns CDR1 KGHSH and CDR2 LQKENI. The CDR3 is 14 residues long. The ends were cut back, 3 bases at V and 4 bases at J, with 12 bases in the middle. CDR3 nucleotide sequence: TGTGCCAGCTCACCCGGCGACACTCGCTATGGCTACACCTTC. Translated, it gives CASSPGDTRYGYTF.

CDR3 protein: CASSLGQDNQPQHF. In nucleotides, the CDR3 is TGTGCCAGCAGCTTAGGCCAGGACAATCAGCCCCAGCATTTT. This chain links TRBV7-9 with TRBJ1-5; no firm D call. V lost 1 base to trimming and J lost 3 bases, with 7 bases between them. Germline CDR1 and CDR2: SEHNR and FQNEAQ (reference sequence). The CDR3 sequence is 14 residues long.

The chain links TRBV6-5 to TRBJ1-2; D perhaps matches TRBD1 (6 bases). Trimming stripped 6 bases from V and 8 bases from J, with 13 bases between. The CDR3 extends over 12 amino acids. Looked up from germline, CDR1 is MNHEY and CDR2 is SVGAGI. CDR3 bases: TGTGCCAGCAGCCAGGGCGGGGGCGGCTACACCTTC. Protein product: CASSQGGGGYTF.